This T cell receptor beta chain was captured in a study of blood T cell repertoires in COVID-19. Turning to the study itself: The samples span acute and convalescent COVID-19 from the United States, Italy and Spain. In each case, the material was cDNA or gDNA derived from T cells, B-cell-depleted T cells, or PBMCs.

The CDR3 is 12 residues long. V was clipped by 3 bases and J by 6 bases, with 5 bases between them. The V gene's germline CDR1 is LNHDA and CDR2 SQIVND (reference sequence). In the original processing: Counts of nucleated cells, estimated from reference gene primer amplification, were obtained. The protocol was immunoSEQ multiplex PCR, while the TCRdb copy is restricted to in-frame clones and leaves out a portion. The V and J calls and clone size come from that table; D and trimming were worked out from the DNA. The repertoire has approximately 150,000 clones, roughly 90% of them found once; the top ten carry less than 2%.

Sequencing was done on a sample of peripheral blood. This clonotype originated in a man aged 65 to 85 with acute or convalescent COVID-19. The V and J genes are TRBV19 and TRBJ2-2; D is uncertain. The CDR3, as DNA: TGTGCCAGTAGTATCCGTTCCGGGGAGCTGTTTTTT. Its translation is CASSIRSGELFF.